Presented here are 19 T cell receptor beta chains from one specimen sequenced in a study of blood T cell repertoires in COVID-19 (dated by TCRdb to the early 2020s). Library preparation employed the immunoSEQ multiplex PCR assay. TCRdb took over this immuneACCESS table, retaining in-frame rearrangements with V and J assigned. Such tables are incomplete; in checked studies, under half of the missing clones stem from an unresolved V gene, and the remainder is unexplained. A total of 360,000 or so clones appear in this sample, just under 90% of them only once. The ten largest clones capture 1.5% to 2% of the sample. Sequencing was carried out using PBMCs or T cells enriched from blood (not recorded which). Receptors originate from a woman aged 25 to 39 who had recovered from COVID-19.

The chain recombines TRBV5-1 with TRBJ2-2, with 9 bases aligning to TRBD1. Losses at the gene ends were 4 bases for V and 6 bases for J; bases not matched to a gene: 7. This CDR3 spans 15 amino acids. Germline V CDR1 and CDR2: SGHRS, YFSETQ. The CDR3 DNA reads TGCGCCAGCAGCGCCGCCGGGACAGGGTCCGGGGAGCTGTTTTTT. Its translation is CASSAAGTGSGELFF.

V usage is TRBV30 and J usage is TRBJ1-5, with TRBD1 identical over 7 bases. The J segment lost 7 bases and the V segment lost 0 bases, leaving 3 bases of the junction unmatched. The CDR3 contains 13 residues. Germline-derived CDR1 and CDR2 are GTSNPN and SVGIG (reference sequence). The CDR3 coding sequence is TGTGCCTGGAGTGTACAGGGGATGCAGCCCCAGCATTTT. This translates into CAWSVQGMQPQHF. The full variable domain, its missing parts supplied by reference TRBV30 and TRBJ1-5, is SQTIHQWPATLVQPVGSPLSLECTVEGTSNPNLYWYRQAAGRGLQLLFYSVGIGQISSEVPQNLSASRPQDRQFILSSKKLLLSDSGFYLCAWSVQGMQPQHFGDGTRLSIL.

The CDR3 nucleotides read TGTGCCAGCAGAAACTGGGACAGCTATACGAACACCGGGGAGCTGTTTTTT. This encodes CASRNWDSYTNTGELFF. The rearrangement uses TRBV2 and TRBJ2-2; 7 nucleotides match TRBD1. The V gene end was trimmed by 6 bases and the J gene end by 0 bases; junction bases not matched to a gene: 10. CDR3 size: 17 residues. Germline loops: CDR1 SNHLY, CDR2 FYNNEI.

The CDR3 here is CASSPTFVGTGVGQVANGSYEQYF. The DNA for the CDR3 is TGTGCCAGCAGTCCTACTTTTGTTGGGACAGGCGTGGGGCAAGTAGCTAACGGGTCCTACGAGCAGTACTTC. V usage is TRBV6-6 and J usage is TRBJ2-7; TRBD1 aligns across 8 bases. Germline V lookup: CDR1 MNHNY, CDR2 SVGAGI (reference sequence). This CDR3 has 24 residues. Trimming at V came to 5 bases and at J to 1 base, leaving 34 bases not matched to a gene.

J is TRBJ2-3 and V is TRBV27, with 8 bases aligning to TRBD2. V was clipped by 1 base and J by 0 bases; unmatched bases: 3. CDR1 is MNHEY and CDR2 is SMNVEV in the germline V gene (reference sequence). The CDR3 length is 16 residues. The CDR3 loop is CASSLFVAGSTDTQYF. As DNA, the CDR3 is TGTGCCAGCAGTTTATTCGTAGCGGGAAGCACAGATACGCAGTATTTT.

This chain connects TRBV28 to TRBJ1-6, with a tentative D call TRBD1 (6 bases). The germline V gene has CDR1 MDHEN and CDR2 SYDVKM. This CDR3 has 15 residues. V dropped 6 bases and J dropped 5 bases, with 14 bases sitting between them. The CDR3 region has the DNA TGTGCCAGCAGAAGAACAGGGCCCGATAATTCACCCCTCCACTTT. Residues: CASRRTGPDNSPLHF.

For the CDR3, the DNA is TGCGCCAGCAGCGCAGGGGGGCTTAGCAATCAGCCCCAGCATTTT. Protein product: CASSAGGLSNQPQHF. The rearrangement uses TRBV5-1 and TRBJ1-5; 7 positions agree with TRBD1. After removal of 4 bases from V and 0 bases from J, the junction contained 4 bases not matched to a gene. CDR3 length: 15 amino acids. In germline, CDR1 is SGHRS, CDR2 YFSETQ.

This sequence joins TRBV28 and TRBJ1-5; TRBD1 matches 8 bases. Germline V lookup: CDR1 MDHEN, CDR2 SYDVKM. The CDR3 totals 15 residues. The trim removed 2 bases at V and 6 bases at J, leaving 6 bases unmatched. In nucleotides, the CDR3 is TGTGCCAGCAGTTTACAGGGGGCGCGGAGTCAGCCCCAGCATTTT. Amino acids: CASSLQGARSQPQHF.

The chain recombines TRBV7-6 with TRBJ2-1, with D perhaps matching TRBD1 (6 bases). The germline V gene encodes CDR1 SGHVS and CDR2 FNYEAQ. Trimming removed 2 bases at V and 7 bases at J, with 6 bases between. The CDR3 is made up of 12 amino acids. CDR3 sequence: CASSLTGNEQFF. The CDR3 nucleotides are TGTGCCAGCAGCTTAACAGGGAATGAGCAGTTCTTC. The full variable domain, in which reference TRBV7-6 and TRBJ2-1 provide the parts outside the CDR3, is GAGVSQSPRYKVTKRGQDVALRCDPISGHVSLYWYRQALGQGPEFLTYFNYEAQQDKSGLPNDRFSAERPEGSISTLTIQRTEQRDSAMYRCASSLTGNEQFFGPGTRLTVL.

V and J are TRBV2 and TRBJ2-1, with 15 positions matching TRBD2. With 6 bases clipped from V and 5 bases from J, the junction kept 8 bases outside the gene matches. Germline CDR1 and CDR2: SNHLY and FYNNEI. The CDR3 runs 17 residues. The CDR3 nucleotides read TGTGCCAGCAGCCACGGGACTAGCGGGGGGTCAGACAATGAGCAGTTCTTC. Amino acid sequence: CASSHGTSGGSDNEQFF.

This chain links TRBV19 with TRBJ1-1, with 7 nucleotides matching TRBD1. Per germline, CDR1 LNHDA and CDR2 SQIVND (reference sequence). This CDR3 has 14 amino acids. V lost 3 bases, J lost 7 bases, and 8 bases stayed unmatched. CDR3 nucleotide sequence: TGTGCCAGTAGTATCCGAGGGGGCCGAATTGAAGCTTTCTTT. Encoded protein: CASSIRGGRIEAFF. Variable domain in full (rest from reference TRBV19 and TRBJ1-1): DGGITQSPKYLFRKEGQNVTLSCEQNLNHDAMYWYRQDPGQGLRLIYYSQIVNDFQKGDIAEGYSVSREKKESFPLTVTSAQKNPTAFYLCASSIRGGRIEAFFGQGTRLTVV.

This clone has just a few counts. The chain joins TRBV19 to TRBJ1-2; tentatively, D is TRBD1 (5 bases). V gave up 4 bases and J gave up 0 bases, with 9 bases separating them. This CDR3 comprises 14 residues. The germline gives CDR1 LNHDA, CDR2 SQIVND (reference sequence). The CDR3, as DNA: TGTGCCAGTAGTACCACAGGAACTAACTATGGCTACACCTTC. Its translation is CASSTTGTNYGYTF.

The chain combines TRBV27 with TRBJ2-7; tentative D call: TRBD1 (6 bases). The CDR3 totals 13 residues. The V and J ends lost 6 bases and 1 base respectively, with 10 bases between them. Germline V gives CDR1 MNHEY, CDR2 SMNVEV (reference sequence). The CDR3 nucleotides read TGTGCCAGCAGCTTTGGACAGTCCTACGAGCAGTACTTC. This sequence encodes CASSFGQSYEQYF.

Only a few counts were recorded for this clone. The V and J genes are TRBV12-3 or TRBV12-4 and TRBJ2-3; D gene ambiguous. Trimming left V 3 bases short and J 6 bases short, with 10 bases between. This CDR3 region has 13 residues. The CDR3 is CASSFRPGDTQYF. The CDR3 region has the DNA TGTGCCAGCAGTTTTCGTCCCGGGGATACGCAGTATTTT.

The V call is TRBV27, the J call TRBJ2-7, with D possibly matching TRBD2 (6 bases). The CDR3 loop spans 12 amino acids. Trimming took off 11 bases at V and 2 bases at J, with 13 bases between the two ends. Germline-derived CDR1 and CDR2 are MNHEY and SMNVEV (reference sequence). The CDR3 spells CAARGSTYEQYF. The CDR3 bases are TGTGCCGCCCGGGGGAGCACCTACGAGCAGTACTTC.

V is TRBV5-4 and J is TRBJ2-1, with 8 bases that match TRBD2. V gave up 6 bases and J gave up 5 bases; unmatched junction bases: 13. Per germline, CDR1 SGHNT and CDR2 YYREEE (reference sequence). CDR3 length equals 16 residues. CDR3 region: CASTPVALAGDNEQFF. CDR3 nucleotides: TGTGCCAGCACCCCGGTGGCGCTAGCGGGTGACAATGAGCAGTTCTTC.

This clone was recorded once. CDR3 nucleotide sequence: TGTGCCACCAGCATAGAACAGGGTTTGGGGGCCAACGTCCTGACTTTC. This encodes CATSIEQGLGANVLTF. The V and J genes are TRBV15 and TRBJ2-6; D possibly corresponds to TRBD1 (6 bases). The germline V gene has CDR1 LNHNV and CDR2 YYDKDF (reference sequence). Trimming removed 4 bases at V and 4 bases at J, with 14 bases between. The CDR3 spans 16 residues.

This sequence joins TRBV29-1 and TRBJ2-3, with 7 bases fitting TRBD2. Unmatched junction bases numbered 6, after V lost 6 bases and J lost 0 bases. The length of the CDR3 is 14 residues. Germline V gene data show CDR1 as SQVTM and CDR2 as ANQGSEA. Here the CDR3 DNA reads TGCAGCGTGCCCCGGGGGGAGAGCACAGATACGCAGTATTTT. Translation gives CSVPRGESTDTQYF.

This chain's CDR3 is CASSSMGSEKLFF. CDR3 sequence (DNA): TGTGCCAGCAGCTCCATGGGGAGTGAAAAACTGTTTTTT. V and J are TRBV5-4 and TRBJ1-4; D is ambiguous. The CDR3 runs to 13 residues. Trimming took off 3 bases at V and 7 bases at J, with 10 bases between the two ends. CDR1 and CDR2 from the germline V gene are SGHNT and YYREEE (reference sequence).